One sample yielded the 16 T cell receptor beta chains listed below, sequenced in a study of T-cell memory formation after mild COVID-19. TCRdb recomputed calls from the 5' RACE reads with MiXCR, one row per CDR3 protein. The sample carries around 470,000 distinct CDR3 sequences, 20% recorded once. The sample was PBMCs or a T cell subset sorted from them (not recorded which). Source of these receptors: an adult woman who had mild COVID-19 (a few samples of this study predate the infection). Cell type and time point are not known.

The chain couples TRBV12-3 or TRBV12-4 to TRBJ2-3, with D unclear. The germline V and J ends were trimmed by 3 bases and 6 bases, with 13 bases remaining between them. CDR3 length equals 14 residues. The CDR3 spells CASSFFESPDTQYF. The DNA of the CDR3 is TGTGCCAGCAGTTTCTTTGAGAGTCCGGATACGCAGTATTTT.

This sequence joins TRBV20-1 and TRBJ1-2; 9 positions agree with TRBD1. After removal of 5 bases from V and 8 bases from J, the junction contained 6 bases not matched to a gene. The germline V gene encodes CDR1 DFQATT and CDR2 SNEGSKA (reference sequence). The CDR3 runs to 12 residues. Here the CDR3 reads CSAGDRVNGYTF. The CDR3 DNA reads TGCAGTGCTGGGGACAGGGTAAACGGCTACACCTTC.

The gene calls are TRBV7-6 and TRBJ2-1; 13 bases agree with TRBD2. The CDR3 is made up of 16 amino acids. Trimming removed 5 bases from V and 8 bases from J; junction bases left unmatched: 9. Germline-derived CDR1 and CDR2 are SGHVS and FNYEAQ. The CDR3 spells CASSKSGLAGRDEQFF. CDR3 bases: TGTGCCAGCAGCAAATCGGGACTAGCGGGACGGGATGAGCAGTTCTTC. The entire variable domain, with the rest obtained from reference TRBV7-6 and TRBJ2-1, is as follows: GAGVSQSPRYKVTKRGQDVALRCDPISGHVSLYWYRQALGQGPEFLTYFNYEAQQDKSGLPNDRFSAERPEGSISTLTIQRTEQRDSAMYRCASSKSGLAGRDEQFFGPGTRLTVL.

This clonotype showed up just a few times. The V gene is TRBV12-3 or TRBV12-4, the J gene TRBJ2-1; a possible D gene is TRBD1 (5 bases). The CDR3 loop spans 15 amino acids. The V end was cut by 5 bases, the J end by 2 bases, with 13 bases between. The CDR3 coding sequence is TGTGCCAGCAGTGACAGAGTTTCCCCCTACAATGAGCAGTTCTTC. Residues: CASSDRVSPYNEQFF.

This clonotype was seen only a few times. The CDR3 sequence: CASSPAVGTQYF. CDR3 sequence (DNA): TGTGCCAGCAGTCCCGCCGTAGGGACCCAGTACTTC. The chain carries TRBV12-3 or TRBV12-4 and TRBJ2-5; no clear D. This CDR3 is 12 amino acids long. Trimming took off 5 bases at V and 7 bases at J, with 11 bases between the two ends.

V usage is TRBV6-5 and J usage is TRBJ2-6; D is undetermined. V was clipped by 8 bases and J by 2 bases, with 10 bases between them. Germline CDR1 is MNHEY and CDR2 is SVGAGI. CDR3 size: 14 residues. The CDR3 reads CASEERAGANVLTF. The CDR3 bases are TGTGCCAGCGAGGAACGAGCTGGGGCCAACGTCCTGACTTTC.

This clonotype was detected only a few times. The chain uses TRBV2 and TRBJ1-5; D is undetermined. V lost 7 bases, J lost 0 bases, and 10 bases lay in between. Looked up from germline, CDR1 is SNHLY and CDR2 is FYNNEI. The CDR3 runs to 14 residues. The CDR3 reads CASKGGNSNQPQHF. DNA for the CDR3: TGTGCCAGCAAGGGCGGAAATAGCAATCAGCCCCAGCATTTT.

The CDR3, as DNA: TGTGCCAGCAGCGGGATAAGGACTGAAGCTTTCTTT. This encodes CASSGIRTEAFF. V gene TRBV7-9 combines with J gene TRBJ1-1; D is undetermined. V was pared by 5 bases and J by 5 bases, with 9 bases between. The CDR3 totals 12 residues. Germline loops: CDR1 SEHNR, CDR2 FQNEAQ (reference sequence).

The sample holds a few counts of this clonotype. V is TRBV9 and J is TRBJ1-2, with 7 bases lining up with TRBD1. Germline V gives CDR1 SGDLS, CDR2 YYNGEE. After removal of 3 bases from V and 5 bases from J, the junction contained 19 bases not matched to a gene. This CDR3 spans 18 amino acids. The DNA of the CDR3 is TGTGCCAGCAGCGCCGGAGACAGGGCCATTCTGGGCTATTATGGCTACACCTTC. Protein product: CASSAGDRAILGYYGYTF.

This clonotype has just a few counts. The J gene is TRBJ2-2, the V gene TRBV4-1; D is unclear. CDR1 is MGHRA, CDR2 YSYEKL, per germline. This CDR3 comprises 14 residues. V lost 1 base, J lost 4 bases, and 7 bases lay in between. The CDR3 DNA follows: TGCGCCAGCAGCCAAGCTTCCGGCACCGGGGAGCTGTTTTTT. Amino acids: CASSQASGTGELFF.

The rearrangement links TRBV7-3 to TRBJ2-1, with D perhaps matching TRBD2 (5 bases). V dropped 3 bases and J dropped 6 bases, with 12 bases sitting between them. The CDR3 has 14 residues. Per the germline V gene, CDR1 is SGHTA and CDR2 is FQGTGA. Written as DNA, the CDR3 is TGTGCCAGCAGCTTGGCTAGCCTGGGCAATGAGCAGTTCTTC. It is translated as CASSLASLGNEQFF.

The chain uses TRBV5-1 and TRBJ2-7; D may be TRBD1 (6 bases). This CDR3 region has 17 residues. The ends were cut back, 4 bases at V and 6 bases at J, with 26 bases in the middle. The V gene's germline CDR1 is SGHRS and CDR2 YFSETQ. The CDR3 protein is CASSTLGSGTPGGEQYF. CDR3 in DNA: TGCGCCAGCAGCACTCTCGGATCCGGGACACCTGGTGGCGAGCAGTACTTC.

This rearrangement joins TRBV20-1 to TRBJ1-2; the D gene is possibly TRBD1 (5 bases). This CDR3 spans 12 amino acids. Germline V gives CDR1 DFQATT, CDR2 SNEGSKA (reference sequence). V lost 0 bases and J lost 8, with 10 bases in between. Here the CDR3 reads CSAREPTGGYTF. Written as DNA, the CDR3 is TGCAGTGCTAGAGAGCCTACAGGAGGCTACACCTTC.

In this sample, this clonotype turned up a few times. The chain is built from TRBV3-1 and TRBJ2-7; D gene ambiguous. The CDR3 length is 13 residues. V gave up 0 bases and J gave up 7 bases, with 10 bases separating them. Germline V CDR1 and CDR2: LGHDT, YNNKEL (reference sequence). The CDR3 loop reads CASSQDGMREQYF. The CDR3, as DNA: TGTGCCAGCAGCCAAGATGGAATGAGAGAGCAGTACTTC.

This clonotype was picked up a small number of times. The chain recombines TRBV6-5 with TRBJ2-5; D is perhaps TRBD2 (6 bases). Germline V gene data show CDR1 as MNHEY and CDR2 as SVGAGI. V was shortened by 4 bases and J by 4 bases, with 22 bases between the two germline ends. The CDR3 is 17 residues long. The CDR3 reads CASSLGGSGVLGETQYF. CDR3 DNA: TGTGCCAGCAGTTTGGGTGGCTCGGGGGTGTTAGGAGAGACCCAGTACTTC.

This clonotype was found many times. The chain employs TRBV27 and TRBJ1-1; TRBD1 agrees at 7 bases. This CDR3 is built from 18 residues. CDR1 and CDR2 from the germline V gene are MNHEY and SMNVEV (reference sequence). V was clipped by 6 bases and J by 8 bases; unmatched bases: 24. This CDR3 reads CASRPFRWEEGGDVEAFF. The DNA for the CDR3 is TGTGCCAGCAGGCCGTTTCGGTGGGAGGAAGGGGGCGATGTAGAAGCTTTCTTT.